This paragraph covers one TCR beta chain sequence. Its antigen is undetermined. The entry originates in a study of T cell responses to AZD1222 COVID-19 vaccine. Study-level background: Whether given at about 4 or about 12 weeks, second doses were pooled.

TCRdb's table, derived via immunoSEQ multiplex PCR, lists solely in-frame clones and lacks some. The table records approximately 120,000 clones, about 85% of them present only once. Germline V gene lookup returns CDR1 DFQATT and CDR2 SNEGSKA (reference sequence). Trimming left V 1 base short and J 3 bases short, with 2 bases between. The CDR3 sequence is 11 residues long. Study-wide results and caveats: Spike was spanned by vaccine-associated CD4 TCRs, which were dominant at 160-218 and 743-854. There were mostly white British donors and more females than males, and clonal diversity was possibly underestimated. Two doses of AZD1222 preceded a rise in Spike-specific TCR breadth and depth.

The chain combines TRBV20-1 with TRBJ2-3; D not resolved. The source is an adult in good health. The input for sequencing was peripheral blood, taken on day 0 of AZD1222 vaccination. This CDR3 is CSARVTDTQYF. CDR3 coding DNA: TGCAGTGCTAGAGTTACAGATACGCAGTATTTT.